This T cell receptor (beta chain) stems from a study of molecular identifiers for immune sequencing clone quantification. Germline V gives CDR1 SNHLY, CDR2 FYNNEI. The CDR3 is made up of 15 amino acids. The V gene lost 7 bases and the J gene lost 1 base, with 17 bases spanning the gap. This clonotype was seen many times. Via MiXCR, TCRdb re-called the PCR reads, giving one row per CDR3 protein. This sample has approximately 550,000 distinct CDR3 sequences, with about 25% found just once. V gene TRBV2 combines with J gene TRBJ2-7, with D possibly TRBD1 on 6 matching bases. Sequenced material: naive CD8+ T cells from blood, with Jurkat cell RNA spiked in. Sample subset: FACS-sorted CD8+CD4-CCR7+CD45RA+ naive T cells. The clonotype originates from a human donor in good health. Some libraries in this study had Jurkat cell RNA spiked in. DNA of the CDR3: TGTGCCAGCACCCCCAGCAGGGGAAAGTCCTACGAGCAGTACTTC. Encoded protein: CASTPSRGKSYEQYF. Full variable domain (outside the CDR3, taken from reference TRBV2 and TRBJ2-7): EPEVTQTPSHQVTQMGQEVILRCVPISNHLYFYWYRQILGQKVEFLVSFYNNEISEKSEIFDDQFSVERPDGSNFTLKIRSTKLEDSAMYFCASTPSRGKSYEQYFGPGTRLTVT.